This passage covers 23 T cell receptor beta chains from one sample sequenced in a study of blood T cell repertoires in COVID-19. Here immunoSEQ multiplex PCR was the method, and the copy in TCRdb shows in-frame clones only, minus some. The data show more than 150,000 clones, more than 75% seen once. Sequenced input: PBMCs or T cells enriched from blood (not recorded which). Receptor source: a woman aged 45-60 years who had recovered from COVID-19.

V and J are TRBV7-9 and TRBJ2-7, with TRBD1 identical over 8 bases. The trim removed 4 bases at V and 3 bases at J, leaving 5 bases unmatched. The CDR3 contains 14 residues. Looked up from germline, CDR1 is SEHNR and CDR2 is FQNEAQ (reference sequence). The CDR3 spells CASSSGTGVYEQYF. The CDR3 region has the DNA TGTGCCAGCAGCTCCGGGACAGGCGTCTACGAGCAGTACTTC. Together with reference TRBV7-9 and TRBJ2-7, the CDR3 gives the full variable domain: DTGVSQNPRHKITKRGQNVTFRCDPISEHNRLYWYRQTLGQGPEFLTYFQNEAQLEKSRLLSDRFSAERPKGSFSTLEIQRTEQGDSAMYLCASSSGTGVYEQYFGPGTRLTVT.

The chain employs TRBV11-2 and TRBJ2-7; TRBD1 matches 10 bases. The CDR3 length is 13 residues. Germline values: CDR1 SGHAT, CDR2 FQNNGV. V was pared by 1 base and J by 6 bases, with 0 bases of the junction left unmatched. This chain's CDR3 is CASSLGQGAEQYF. The CDR3, as DNA: TGTGCCAGCAGCTTAGGACAGGGGGCCGAGCAGTACTTC.

This sequence joins TRBV7-2 and TRBJ2-7, with D perhaps TRBD2 (5 bases). The CDR3 runs to 14 residues. Germline CDR1 reads SGHTA; CDR2 reads FQGNSA. With 5 bases removed from V and 3 bases from J, the gap between germline ends came to 14 bases. The CDR3 reads CASSQNTGNYEQYF. CDR3 DNA: TGTGCCAGCAGCCAAAACACGGGGAACTACGAGCAGTACTTC. The full variable domain, rest sourced from reference TRBV7-2 and TRBJ2-7, is GAGVSQSPSNKVTEKGKDVELRCDPISGHTALYWYRQSLGQGLEFLIYFQGNSAPDKSGLPSDRFSAERTGGSVSTLTIQRTQQEDSAVYLCASSQNTGNYEQYFGPGTRLTVT.

The chain has TRBV6-6 and TRBJ1-2; maybe TRBD1 (5 bases). Germline V gene sequence: CDR1 MNHNY, CDR2 SVGAGI (reference sequence). V lost 7 bases, J lost 7 bases, and 19 bases lay in between. This CDR3 has 14 residues. CDR3 DNA sequence: TGTGCCAGCACCCTTGACAGTCCGGGCTCTGGCTACACCTTC. Translated: CASTLDSPGSGYTF.

The CDR3 sequence: CATRTPNTGELFF. For the CDR3, the DNA is TGTGCCACTAGGACACCGAACACCGGGGAGCTGTTTTTT. The rearrangement uses TRBV24-1 and TRBJ2-2; perhaps TRBD1 as D (5 bases). The length of the CDR3 is 13 residues. CDR1 and CDR2 from the germline V gene are KGHDR and SFDVKD. Between the trimmed V and J ends, which lost 10 bases and 0 bases, there was a span of 8 bases.

This chain links TRBV3-1 (or the pseudogene TRBV3-2) with TRBJ2-1; 13 nucleotides align to TRBD2. This CDR3 region has 14 residues. Germline lookup yields CDR1 LGHDT and CDR2 YNNKEL (reference sequence). With V trimmed by 5 bases and J by 6 bases, 1 base remained unmatched. CDR3 DNA: TGTGCCAGCAGCGGACTAGCGGGAGCCAATGAGCAGTTCTTC. As protein: CASSGLAGANEQFF.

This clone was seen just once. The V gene is TRBV24-1, the J gene TRBJ2-5, with 8 bases identical to TRBD1. The CDR3 runs 15 residues. The germline V gene encodes CDR1 KGHDR and CDR2 SFDVKD. J gave up 5 bases and V 4 bases, and 8 bases lay outside the gene matches. CDR3 nucleotide sequence: TGTGCCACCAGTGACCGGGACAGGTGGGGGGAGACCCAGTACTTC. It specifies CATSDRDRWGETQYF.

The CDR3 DNA follows: TGTGCCAGCAGTTCTTATCTACCCCCAGATACGCAGTATTTT. This gives the protein CASSSYLPPDTQYF. This chain uses TRBV28 with TRBJ2-3, with D hard to call. The CDR3 covers 14 residues. Trimming removed 4 bases from V and 4 bases from J, with 12 bases in between. The germline CDR1 and CDR2 sequences are MDHEN and SYDVKM.

The rearrangement uses TRBV28 and TRBJ1-6, with D uncertain. Trimming took 6 bases from V and 11 from J, leaving 17 bases between them. The CDR3 totals 14 residues. CDR1 MDHEN and CDR2 SYDVKM come from the germline V gene. As DNA, the CDR3 is TGTGCCAGCAGCCCCGTATGGGCCTTTGCACCCCTCCACTTT. Translated: CASSPVWAFAPLHF.

This clone has a handful of counts. J is TRBJ1-1 and V is TRBV12-3 or TRBV12-4; D might be TRBD1 (5 bases). This CDR3 has 12 amino acids. V was pared by 1 base and J by 6 bases, with 6 bases between. CDR3 loop: CASSLGGAEAFF. The CDR3, as DNA: TGTGCCAGCAGTTTAGGGGGGGCTGAAGCTTTCTTT.

This sequence joins TRBV18 and TRBJ1-4; maybe TRBD1 (5 bases). Germline V gene data show CDR1 as KGHSH and CDR2 as LQKENI. The CDR3 has 14 amino acids. Deletions cut 4 bases from V and 7 bases from J, with 13 bases between. For the CDR3, the DNA is TGTGCCAGCTCACTAGGGGTTAAGCGTGAAAAACTGTTTTTT. It translates to CASSLGVKREKLFF. Filled out from reference TRBV18 and TRBJ1-4, the complete variable domain reads NAGVMQNPRHLVRRRGQEARLRCSPMKGHSHVYWYRQLPEEGLKFMVYLQKENIIDESGMPKERFSAEFPKEGPSILRIQQVVRGDSAAYFCASSLGVKREKLFFGSGTQLSVL.

The rearrangement links TRBV19 to TRBJ1-5, with D possibly TRBD1 on 6 matching bases. Trimming removed 3 bases from V and 6 bases from J, with 15 bases in between. CDR1 and CDR2 from the germline V gene are LNHDA and SQIVND (reference sequence). The CDR3 runs 15 residues. The CDR3 sequence is CASSMGTGQAQPQHF. In nucleotides, the CDR3 is TGTGCCAGTAGTATGGGTACAGGGCAAGCTCAGCCCCAGCATTTT.

This clone appeared a single time. The J gene is TRBJ2-3, the V gene TRBV4-3; 8 bases fit TRBD2. The CDR3 consists of 16 residues. V gave up 2 bases and J gave up 4 bases; unmatched junction bases: 8. Germline V CDR1 and CDR2: LGHNA, YSLEER. The CDR3 spells CASSQSGSGSADTQYF. In nucleotides, the CDR3 is TGCGCCAGCAGCCAATCCGGCAGCGGGAGCGCAGATACGCAGTATTTT.

Concerning this clone itself: In the same sample, other DNA sequences code for this CDR3. The V call is TRBV7-8, the J call TRBJ2-7; 7 bases match TRBD2. Germline V gives CDR1 SGHVS, CDR2 FQNEAQ. The CDR3 is made up of 15 amino acids. With V trimmed by 3 bases and J by 5 bases, 10 bases remained unmatched. The CDR3 loop is CASSLGSGMVHEQYF. CDR3 sequence (DNA): TGTGCCAGCAGCTTGGGGAGCGGGATGGTTCACGAGCAGTACTTC.

Only one count was recorded for this clone. The chain is built from TRBV2 and TRBJ2-7; 8 bases agree with TRBD2. The germline CDR1 and CDR2 sequences are SNHLY and FYNNEI. V was clipped by 10 bases and J by 2 bases; unmatched bases: 13. The CDR3 consists of 15 residues. CDR3 coding DNA: TGTGCCAACGCAGGGACTTTTAGCGGGACCTACGAGCAGTACTTC. Amino acid sequence: CANAGTFSGTYEQYF.

There are a few counts of this clone. The chain links TRBV5-1 to TRBJ2-1, with a weak D call TRBD2 (5 bases). Germline CDR1 SGHRS, CDR2 YFSETQ. Trimming removed 1 base from V and 9 bases from J, with 20 bases in between. The CDR3 length is 16 residues. Here the CDR3 reads CASSLRADFGASEQFF. As DNA, the CDR3 is TGCGCCAGCAGCTTGAGAGCGGACTTCGGAGCGAGTGAGCAGTTCTTC.

The CDR3 DNA reads as TGTGCCAGCAGTGAGGCCCGCCGCAGGGGTAGTGGCAATCAGCCCCAGCATTTT. Amino acids: CASSEARRRGSGNQPQHF. This sequence joins TRBV6-1 and TRBJ1-5, with a weak D call TRBD1 (6 bases). Looked up from germline, CDR1 is MNHNS and CDR2 is SASEGT. The CDR3 length is 18 residues. V gave up 3 bases and J gave up 2 bases, with 20 bases separating them.

This chain joins TRBV6-2 or TRBV6-3 and TRBJ1-2; perhaps TRBD1 as D (5 bases). Germline V gene sequence: CDR1 MNHEY, CDR2 SVGEGT. Trimming pared 1 base from V and 6 bases from J, leaving 21 bases between. The CDR3 length is 17 residues. CDR3 in amino acids: CASSYFAPRDSVDGYTF. CDR3 DNA sequence: TGTGCCAGCAGTTACTTTGCACCCAGGGATTCGGTTGATGGCTACACCTTC.

This clone was counted a few times. The chain joins TRBV6-4 to TRBJ1-1; D gene unclear. The V gene's germline CDR1 is MRHNA and CDR2 SNTAGT. The CDR3 length is 13 residues. V shed 2 bases and J shed 5 bases, with 9 bases lying between them. The CDR3 loop is CASSDEGGTEAFF. In DNA form, the CDR3 reads TGTGCCAGCAGTGACGAGGGTGGAACTGAAGCTTTCTTT.

This rearrangement joins TRBV10-3 to TRBJ1-5; D might be TRBD1 (5 bases). V lost 6 bases and J lost 6, with 12 bases in between. Looked up from germline, CDR1 is ENHRY and CDR2 is SYGVKD. The CDR3 totals 13 residues. The CDR3 nucleotides are TGTGCCATCAGGAACGGAGACAGTCAGCCCCAGCATTTT. Protein sequence: CAIRNGDSQPQHF.

The gene calls are TRBV9 and TRBJ2-5, with TRBD2 matching over 10 bases. The CDR3 sequence is 16 residues long. The J segment lost 4 bases and the V segment lost 2 bases, leaving 8 bases of the junction unmatched. Germline loops: CDR1 SGDLS, CDR2 YYNGEE. The CDR3 bases are TGTGCCAGCAGCGTCGCTAGCGGGAGACGTGGAGAGACCCAGTACTTC. It yields the protein CASSVASGRRGETQYF.

The V and J genes are TRBV30 and TRBJ2-3; 9 bases agree with TRBD2. V dropped 2 bases and J dropped 2; count of bases not matched to a gene: 11. Per the germline V gene, CDR1 is GTSNPN and CDR2 is SVGIG (reference sequence). The CDR3 covers 17 residues. This CDR3 reads CAWSPWRTSDNTDTQYF. DNA of the CDR3: TGTGCCTGGAGTCCTTGGAGGACTAGCGACAACACAGATACGCAGTATTTT.

The rearrangement links TRBV6-2 or TRBV6-3 to TRBJ2-1; 10 nucleotides match TRBD2. This CDR3 contains 18 residues. After removal of 0 bases from V and 5 bases from J, the junction contained 10 bases not matched to a gene. Germline V gene lookup returns CDR1 MNHEY and CDR2 SVGEGT. The CDR3 DNA follows: TGTGCCAGCAGTTACTCGCCCGGGGGCCTAGCGGGAGACAATGAGCAGTTCTTC. It specifies CASSYSPGGLAGDNEQFF.